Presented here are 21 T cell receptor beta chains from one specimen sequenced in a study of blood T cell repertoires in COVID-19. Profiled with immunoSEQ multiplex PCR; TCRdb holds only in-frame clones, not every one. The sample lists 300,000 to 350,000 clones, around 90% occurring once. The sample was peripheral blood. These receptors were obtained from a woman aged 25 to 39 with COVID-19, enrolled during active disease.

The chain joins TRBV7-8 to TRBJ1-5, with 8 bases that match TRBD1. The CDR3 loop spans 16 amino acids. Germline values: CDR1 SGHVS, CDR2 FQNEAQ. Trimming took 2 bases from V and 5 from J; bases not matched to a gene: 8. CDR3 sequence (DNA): TGTGCCAGCAGCTTAACCGGACAGGGTGTGCATCAGCCCCAGCATTTT. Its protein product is CASSLTGQGVHQPQHF.

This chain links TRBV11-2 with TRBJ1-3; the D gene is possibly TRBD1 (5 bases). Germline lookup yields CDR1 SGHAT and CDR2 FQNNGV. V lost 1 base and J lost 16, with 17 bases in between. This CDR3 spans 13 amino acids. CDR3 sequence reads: CASSLANGGKSYF. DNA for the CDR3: TGTGCCAGCAGCTTAGCGAATGGGGGGAAGAGCTATTTT.

Here the CDR3 DNA reads TGTGCCAGTAGTATCTGGGTCCTGGGACTAGCGGGAGTAGGGGGCGAGCAGTTCTTC. Residues: CASSIWVLGLAGVGGEQFF. The chain joins TRBV19 to TRBJ2-1; TRBD2 agrees at 14 bases. V shed 3 bases and J 10 bases; nucleotides not matched to a gene: 17. CDR3 length: 19 residues. Germline CDR1 reads LNHDA; CDR2 reads SQIVND (reference sequence).

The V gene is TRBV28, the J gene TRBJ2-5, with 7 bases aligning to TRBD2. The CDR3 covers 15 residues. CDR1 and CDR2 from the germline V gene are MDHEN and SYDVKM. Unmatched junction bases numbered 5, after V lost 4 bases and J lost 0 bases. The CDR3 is CASSSRAGNQETQYF. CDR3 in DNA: TGTGCCAGCAGTTCCCGAGCGGGGAACCAAGAGACCCAGTACTTC. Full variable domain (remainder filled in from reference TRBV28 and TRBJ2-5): DVKVTQSSRYLVKRTGEKVFLECVQDMDHENMFWYRQDPGLGLRLIYFSYDVKMKEKGDIPEGYSVSREKKERFSLILESASTNQTSMYLCASSSRAGNQETQYFGPGTRLLVL.

This CDR3 reads CATRQREGPNEQFF. The CDR3 DNA follows: TGTGCCACCAGACAGCGGGAGGGACCCAATGAGCAGTTCTTC. V is TRBV15 and J is TRBJ2-1; TRBD2 aligns across 10 bases. With V trimmed by 6 bases and J by 6 bases, 5 bases remained unmatched. CDR3 length: 14 residues. From germline, CDR1 is LNHNV and CDR2 YYDKDF (reference sequence).

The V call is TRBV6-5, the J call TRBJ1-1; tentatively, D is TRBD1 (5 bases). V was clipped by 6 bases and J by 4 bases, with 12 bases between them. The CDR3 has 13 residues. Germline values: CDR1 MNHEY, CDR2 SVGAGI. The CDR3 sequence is CASSTPGLTEAFF. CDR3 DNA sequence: TGTGCCAGCAGCACCCCGGGACTCACTGAAGCTTTCTTT.

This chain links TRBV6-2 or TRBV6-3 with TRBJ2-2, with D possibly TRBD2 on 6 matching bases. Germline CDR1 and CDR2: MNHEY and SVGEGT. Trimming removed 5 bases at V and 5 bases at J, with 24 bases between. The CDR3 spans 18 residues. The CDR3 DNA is TGTGCCAGCAGTACCGAAACAGGTCGGCGGGGTTGGACCGGGGAGCTGTTTTTT. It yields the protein CASSTETGRRGWTGELFF.

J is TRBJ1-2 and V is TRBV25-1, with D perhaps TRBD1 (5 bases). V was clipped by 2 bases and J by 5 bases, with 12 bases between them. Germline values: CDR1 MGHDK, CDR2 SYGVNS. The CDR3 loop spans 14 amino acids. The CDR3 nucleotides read TGTGCCAGCAGTGAAGGGAGGGGTCAGTATGGCTACACCTTC. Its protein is CASSEGRGQYGYTF.

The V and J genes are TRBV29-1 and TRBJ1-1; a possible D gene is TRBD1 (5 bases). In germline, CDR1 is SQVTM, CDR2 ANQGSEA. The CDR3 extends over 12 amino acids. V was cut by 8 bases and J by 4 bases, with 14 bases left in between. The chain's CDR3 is CSSRSGGTEAFF. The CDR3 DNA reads TGCAGCTCACGGAGCGGGGGCACTGAAGCTTTCTTT.

The CDR3 DNA sequence: TGTGCCAGCAGTTTAGCAGGCAATGAGCAGTTCTTC. It encodes CASSLAGNEQFF. The rearrangement links TRBV27 to TRBJ2-1; D unclear. Per germline, CDR1 MNHEY and CDR2 SMNVEV (reference sequence). The CDR3 extends over 12 amino acids. The ends were cut back, 2 bases at V and 6 bases at J, with 5 bases in the middle.

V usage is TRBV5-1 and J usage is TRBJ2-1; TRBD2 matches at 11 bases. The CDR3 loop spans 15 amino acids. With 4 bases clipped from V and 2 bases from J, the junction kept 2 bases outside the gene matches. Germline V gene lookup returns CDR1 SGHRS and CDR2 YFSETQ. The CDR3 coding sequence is TGCGCCAGCAGCGTGACTAGCGGGACCTACAATGAGCAGTTCTTC. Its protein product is CASSVTSGTYNEQFF.

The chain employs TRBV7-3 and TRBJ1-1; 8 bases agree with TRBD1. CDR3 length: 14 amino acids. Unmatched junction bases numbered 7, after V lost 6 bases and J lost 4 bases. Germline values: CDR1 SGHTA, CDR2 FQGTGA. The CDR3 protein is CASSRTGRATEAFF. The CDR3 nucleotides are TGTGCCAGCAGTCGGACAGGGAGGGCCACTGAAGCTTTCTTT.

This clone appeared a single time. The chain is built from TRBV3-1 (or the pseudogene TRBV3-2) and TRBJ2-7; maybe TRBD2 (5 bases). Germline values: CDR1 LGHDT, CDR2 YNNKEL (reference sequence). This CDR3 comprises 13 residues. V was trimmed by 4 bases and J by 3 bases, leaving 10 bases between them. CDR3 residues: CASSPGVNYEQYF. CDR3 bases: TGTGCCAGCAGCCCCGGGGTCAACTACGAGCAGTACTTC.

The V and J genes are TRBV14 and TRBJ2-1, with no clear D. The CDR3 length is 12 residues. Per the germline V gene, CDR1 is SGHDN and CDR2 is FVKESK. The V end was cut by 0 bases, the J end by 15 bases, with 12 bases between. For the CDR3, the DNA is TGTGCCAGCAGCCAAGATGGCAGGTCGTCGTTCTTC. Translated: CASSQDGRSSFF.

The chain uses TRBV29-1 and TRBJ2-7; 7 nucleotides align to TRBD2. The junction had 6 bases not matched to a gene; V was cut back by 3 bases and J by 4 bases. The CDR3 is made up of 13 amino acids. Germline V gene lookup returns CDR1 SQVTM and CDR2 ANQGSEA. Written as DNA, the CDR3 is TGCAGCGTTGATCTAGCGGAGGGGTACGAGCAGTACTTC. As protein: CSVDLAEGYEQYF.

CDR3 in DNA: TGTGCCAGCAGCCCGCGTGAGGGAGCCGATTCACCCCTCCACTTT. Amino acid sequence: CASSPREGADSPLHF. The chain recombines TRBV11-1 with TRBJ1-6; D is ambiguous. The germline CDR1 and CDR2 sequences are SGHAT and FQDESV (reference sequence). The CDR3 totals 15 residues. V shed 5 bases and J shed 8 bases, with 16 bases lying between them.

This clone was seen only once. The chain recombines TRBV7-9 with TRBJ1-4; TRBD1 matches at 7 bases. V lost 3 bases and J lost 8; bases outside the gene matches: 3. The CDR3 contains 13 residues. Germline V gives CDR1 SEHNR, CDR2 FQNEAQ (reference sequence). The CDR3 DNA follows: TGTGCCAGCAGCTTCGGCAGGGGGGAAAAACTGTTTTTT. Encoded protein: CASSFGRGEKLFF.

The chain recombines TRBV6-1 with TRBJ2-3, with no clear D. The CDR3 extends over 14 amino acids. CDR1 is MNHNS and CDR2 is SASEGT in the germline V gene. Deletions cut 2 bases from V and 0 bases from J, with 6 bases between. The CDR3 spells CASSEMASTDTQYF. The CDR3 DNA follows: TGTGCCAGCAGTGAAATGGCCAGCACAGATACGCAGTATTTT.

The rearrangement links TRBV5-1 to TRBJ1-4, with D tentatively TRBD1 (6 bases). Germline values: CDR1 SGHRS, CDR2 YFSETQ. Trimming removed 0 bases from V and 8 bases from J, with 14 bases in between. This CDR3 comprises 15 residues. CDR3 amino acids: CASSLGDQGSEKLFF. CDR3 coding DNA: TGCGCCAGCAGCTTGGGGGATCAGGGGAGCGAAAAACTGTTTTTT.

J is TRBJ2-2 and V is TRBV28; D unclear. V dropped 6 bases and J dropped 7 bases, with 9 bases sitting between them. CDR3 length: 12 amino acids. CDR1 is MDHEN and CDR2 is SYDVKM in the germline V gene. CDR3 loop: CASSLGHGELFF. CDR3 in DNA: TGTGCCAGCAGCCTCGGTCACGGGGAGCTGTTTTTT. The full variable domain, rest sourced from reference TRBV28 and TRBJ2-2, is DVKVTQSSRYLVKRTGEKVFLECVQDMDHENMFWYRQDPGLGLRLIYFSYDVKMKEKGDIPEGYSVSREKKERFSLILESASTNQTSMYLCASSLGHGELFFGEGSRLTVL.

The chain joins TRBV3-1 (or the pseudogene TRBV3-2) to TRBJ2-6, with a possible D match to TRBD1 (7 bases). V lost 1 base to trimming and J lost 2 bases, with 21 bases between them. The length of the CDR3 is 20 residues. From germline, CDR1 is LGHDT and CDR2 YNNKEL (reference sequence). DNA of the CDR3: TGTGCCAGCAGCCAAGTAGTAGGAGGGGGCGCATCGACTGGGGCCAACGTCCTGACTTTC. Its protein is CASSQVVGGGASTGANVLTF.